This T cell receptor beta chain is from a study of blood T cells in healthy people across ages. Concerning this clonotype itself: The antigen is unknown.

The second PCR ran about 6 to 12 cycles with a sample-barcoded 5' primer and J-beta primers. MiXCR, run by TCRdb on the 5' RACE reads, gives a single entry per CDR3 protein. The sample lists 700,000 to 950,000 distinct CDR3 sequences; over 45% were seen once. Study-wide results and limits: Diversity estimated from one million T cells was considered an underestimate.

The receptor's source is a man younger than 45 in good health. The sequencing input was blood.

CDR3 DNA: TGTGCCATCAGTGACTCCTCTCTGGACGGCTACGAGCAGTACTTC. Its translation: CAISDSSLDGYEQYF. This chain connects TRBV10-3 to TRBJ2-7; the D is unclear. V was pared by 3 bases and J by 3 bases, with 15 bases between. CDR3 size: 15 residues. Per germline, CDR1 ENHRY and CDR2 SYGVKD.